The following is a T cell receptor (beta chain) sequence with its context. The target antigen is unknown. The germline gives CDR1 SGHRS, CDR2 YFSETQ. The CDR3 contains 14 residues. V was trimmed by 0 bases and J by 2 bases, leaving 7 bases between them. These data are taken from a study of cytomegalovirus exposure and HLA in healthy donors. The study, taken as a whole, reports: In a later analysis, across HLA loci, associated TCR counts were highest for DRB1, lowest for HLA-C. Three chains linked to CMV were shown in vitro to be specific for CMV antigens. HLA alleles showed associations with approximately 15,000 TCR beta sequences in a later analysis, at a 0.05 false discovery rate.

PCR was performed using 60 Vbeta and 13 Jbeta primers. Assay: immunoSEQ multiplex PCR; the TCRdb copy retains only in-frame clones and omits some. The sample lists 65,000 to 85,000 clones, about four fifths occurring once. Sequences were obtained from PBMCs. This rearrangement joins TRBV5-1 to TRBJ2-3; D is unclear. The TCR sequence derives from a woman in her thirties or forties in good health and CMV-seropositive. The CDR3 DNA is TGCGCCAGCAGCTTGGACGGAGTCACAGATACGCAGTATTTT. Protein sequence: CASSLDGVTDTQYF.